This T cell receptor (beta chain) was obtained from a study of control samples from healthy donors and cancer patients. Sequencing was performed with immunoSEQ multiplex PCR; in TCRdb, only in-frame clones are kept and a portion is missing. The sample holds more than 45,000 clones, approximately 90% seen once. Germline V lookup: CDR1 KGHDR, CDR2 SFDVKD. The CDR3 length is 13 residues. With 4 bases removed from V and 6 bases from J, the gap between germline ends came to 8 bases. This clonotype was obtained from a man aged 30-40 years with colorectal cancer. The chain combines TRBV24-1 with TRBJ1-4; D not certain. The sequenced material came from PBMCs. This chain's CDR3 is CATSDGLDEKLFF. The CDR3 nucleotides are TGTGCCACCAGTGACGGACTTGATGAAAAACTGTTTTTT.